This record covers a single TCR beta chain. The data are from a study of T cells after somatic rescue of genetic block. Germline CDR1 is WNHNN and CDR2 is SYGVQD (reference sequence). The CDR3 spans 15 residues. Losses at the gene ends were 2 bases for V and 4 bases for J; bases not matched to a gene: 1. Here immunoSEQ multiplex PCR was the method, and the copy in TCRdb shows in-frame clones only, minus some. This sample carries tens of thousands of clones, roughly 90% of them seen once, and the ten largest clones take roughly 2.9%. The sequenced material came from peripheral blood mononuclear cells (PBMCs). The clonotype comes from a man aged 25 to 40. The gene calls are TRBV10-1 and TRBJ2-1; 11 bases are shared with TRBD2. The CDR3 loop is CASSEGLAGYNEQFF. CDR3 sequence (DNA): TGCGCCAGCAGTGAGGGACTAGCGGGTTACAATGAGCAGTTCTTC.